What follows is one T cell receptor beta chain and its context. No antigen is known for it. Base qualities are missing; no much larger clone stands one base away. Exclusion was applied to patients with uncontrolled infections, other autoimmune diseases, pregnancy or lactation. Diagnoses were based on clinical symptoms, serum thyroxine and TRAb, thyroid ultrasound and orbital computed tomography. Trizol reagent was used to extract total RNA, and RNA quality was then checked on an Agilent 2100 Bioanalyzer. The sample belongs to a study of T cells in Graves' hyperthyroidism and ophthalmopathy (dated by TCRdb to about 2019). Regarding the study in general: TCR V-J signatures able to tell the groups apart were searched for in a discovery cohort of 100 patients, of whom under 45 had Graves' ophthalmopathy and 55 to 65 had stable Graves' hyperthyroidism. After blood sampling, hyperthyroidism patients were treated with methimazole at a starting dose of 30 mg daily, and ophthalmopathy patients were treated with high-dose intravenous methylprednisolone. For training and testing, the approximately 92 patients in the discovery cohort were randomly divided in a 7:3 ratio. In about six Graves' hyperthyroidism patients, the study also compared T-cell repertoires from thyroid tissue with T-cell repertoires from blood. The paper describes TCR Vbeta CDR3 sequencing of fewer than 150 peripheral blood samples, made up of 40 to 45 ophthalmopathy patients, some 80 hyperthyroidism patients and around 17 progressor patients. An independent validation cohort of under 20 hyperthyroidism patients and about 16 patients who later progressed to ophthalmopathy tested prospective prediction of ophthalmopathy.

Amplification of TCR beta CDR3 regions was carried out from RNA transcripts. For the first round of RT-PCR on the TCR CDR3, the HTBI primer set was used together with the Qiagen OneStep RT-PCR kit. Libraries were constructed in a second round of multiplex PCR, after which size selection and purification were carried out. The libraries were sequenced on an Illumina HiSeq2000 using paired-end 100 bp reads. The original methods were these. Raw data were processed with SOAPnuke, discarding reads with adapters, uncalled bases, mean Phred below 15, or no exact constant-primer or identifier match. High-quality paired reads were merged using COPE v1.2.5, and each unique nucleotide sequence was defined as a clonotype. MiTCR v1.1 was used to align the clonotypes against IMGT TRBV, TRBD and TRBJ reference segments. Only V-J combinations with frequency above 0.0001, covering approximately 99% of repertoires, were analysed. The TCS score was defined as the ratio of F50 (clonal expansion) to E x V (chaos), calculated using BLOSUM62-based TCRdist between CDR3 peptides within each V-J. Welch's t-statistics and random forest reduced around 510 V-J features to roughly 13, which were used in a naive Bayes classifier (R e1071). The Morisita-Horn index was used to measure how similar the thyroid and blood repertoires were. TCRdb trimmed public reads at Q25 via fastp, called clones via MiXCR and kept in-frame beta chains. Entries that share a CDR3 protein sequence are merged under the most common genes and DNA. The V and J calls were determined by TCRdb, not by the authors. In all, the sample holds roughly 500,000 distinct CDR3 sequences, and around 43% of those were seen once. Of the sample, around two fifths is held by the ten largest clones.

Broader findings and caveats from the paper: In validation, progression to ophthalmopathy was predicted by the model with approximately 67% sensitivity and about 72% specificity, a median of roughly 6.4 months before onset. A 13 V-J signature model separated ophthalmopathy from stable hyperthyroidism, with 87.88% sensitivity and about 81% specificity in cross-validation and 80%/75% in testing. Sample size was not statistically predetermined, and investigators were not blinded to group allocation. Most expanded thyroid clonotypes (frequency above 0.001) were also found in blood, which suggests that blood repertoires may mirror thyroid immune responses.

Via the germline V gene (reference sequence), CDR1 is DFQATT and CDR2 SNEGSKA. The CDR3, from cysteine to phenylalanine, totals 12 residues. The only DNA kept is the CDR3, 36 bases in frame from the first base. The V and J segments used are TRBV20-1 and TRBJ2-7; the D gene is possibly TRBD1 or TRBD2, each agreeing over 6 bases. This sequence was found in an adult woman with Graves' disease, either hyperthyroidism or ophthalmopathy (not recorded which). Sequencing used peripheral blood or thyroid tissue (not recorded which). The sequence in DNA is TGCGCTAGCAGAGGGGGGCGAGGGGAGCAGTACTTC. It codes for CASRGGRGEQYF.